This entry concerns a single T cell receptor beta chain. The target antigen is unknown. This sample is drawn from a study of T cells in localized non-small cell lung cancer. Broader study findings: Adjacent lung tissue had a median around 50 of the top 100 clones found in the tumor. The highest T cell clonality was in uninvolved adjacent lung, above tumor. Longer survival (overall) was linked to higher T cell density in blood. Heterogeneity within the tumor remains possible, as just one region underwent sequencing.

This CDR3 comprises 13 residues. V was shortened by 2 bases and J by 5 bases, with 9 bases between the two germline ends. Germline lookup yields CDR1 GTSNPN and CDR2 SVGIG (reference sequence). Sequenced by immunoSEQ multiplex PCR; TCRdb stores in-frame clones only, minus some. The profile shows about 41,000 clones, about 88% of them singletons. The V call is TRBV30, the J call TRBJ1-4; a possible D gene is TRBD1 (5 bases). The clonotype originates from a woman between 18 and 50 years old with stage III lung adenocarcinoma. Material: peripheral blood, obtained before any cancer treatment. CDR3 sequence (DNA): TGTGCCTGGAGTAGGGGCCTAAATGAAAAACTGTTTTTT. Amino acid sequence: CAWSRGLNEKLFF. Supplemented by reference TRBV30 and TRBJ1-4, the full variable domain reads SQTIHQWPATLVQPVGSPLSLECTVEGTSNPNLYWYRQAAGRGLQLLFYSVGIGQISSEVPQNLSASRPQDRQFILSSKKLLLSDSGFYLCAWSRGLNEKLFFGSGTQLSVL.